The 3 T cell receptor beta chains reported below all come from one sample, sequenced in a study of identical twins. TCRdb fed the 5' RACE reads into MiXCR, producing one record per CDR3 protein. The sample shows roughly 1,500,000 distinct CDR3 sequences, about 32% of them seen only once. The sample consisted of cord blood. The source of these receptors is a newborn girl in good health.

This clonotype was observed a handful of times. V and J are TRBV27 and TRBJ1-4; 7 bases agree with TRBD1. Unmatched junction bases numbered 22, after V lost 3 bases and J lost 9 bases. This CDR3 has 19 amino acids. Germline CDR1 reads MNHEY; CDR2 reads SMNVEV (reference sequence). This CDR3 reads CASSFRAPDREPRLQKLFF. The CDR3 nucleotides are TGTGCCAGCAGTTTCCGGGCCCCCGACAGGGAGCCGCGTCTTCAAAAACTGTTTTTT.

The V gene is TRBV12-5, the J gene TRBJ2-3; TRBD2 matches 12 bases. Trimming cost V 7 bases and J 0 bases; bases outside gene matches: 8. The CDR3 has 17 residues. The V gene's germline CDR1 is LGHNT and CDR2 FRNRAP. In nucleotides, the CDR3 is TGTGCTAGTGCCCCTAGCGGGGGGGGTATAAGCACAGATACGCAGTATTTT. Translating gives CASAPSGGGISTDTQYF.

This clonotype was recorded a few times. This sequence joins TRBV27 and TRBJ2-7; D is perhaps TRBD1 or TRBD2 (6 bases each). The CDR3 has 14 amino acids. Trimming took off 1 base at V and 6 bases at J, with 13 bases between the two ends. The germline gives CDR1 MNHEY, CDR2 SMNVEV (reference sequence). CDR3 in DNA: TGTGCCAGCAGTTTATTTGACGGGGGCGGCGAGCAGTACTTC. It translates to CASSLFDGGGEQYF.